The 24 T cell receptor beta chains presented below share a single source sample, sequenced in a study of cytomegalovirus exposure and HLA in healthy donors. PCR used 60 Vbeta primers and 13 Jbeta primers. Assay: immunoSEQ multiplex PCR; the TCRdb copy retains only in-frame clones and omits some. The sample lists 200,000 to 300,000 clones; more than 75% were seen once. Sequencing was performed on PBMCs. All receptors derive from a girl aged 2 to 10 in good health and CMV-seronegative.

The table lists this clone with a count of one. This rearrangement joins TRBV6-5 to TRBJ2-1, with D maybe TRBD1 (6 bases). The CDR3 runs 13 residues. Trimming cost V 2 bases and J 10 bases, with 12 bases left between them. Germline V gene data show CDR1 as MNHEY and CDR2 as SVGAGI. The CDR3 DNA follows: TGTGCCAGCAGTTACGCAGGGCAGGGGGAGCAGTTCTTC. Translated, it gives CASSYAGQGEQFF.

V is TRBV4-1 and J is TRBJ1-3; D is uncertain. The germline CDR1 and CDR2 sequences are MGHRA and YSYEKL. V was shortened by 4 bases and J by 2 bases, with 9 bases between the two germline ends. CDR3 length: 14 amino acids. DNA for the CDR3: TGCGCCAGCAGCCCCTCGGGGACTGGAAACACCATATATTTT. Translating gives CASSPSGTGNTIYF.

V is TRBV12-5 and J is TRBJ2-3; 10 bases line up with TRBD2. The CDR3 has 14 residues. Germline values: CDR1 LGHNT, CDR2 FRNRAP. The V segment lost 1 base and the J segment 5 bases; nucleotides outside the gene matches: 0. CDR3 region: CASGLGLAGDTQYF. The CDR3 DNA reads TGTGCTAGTGGTTTGGGACTAGCGGGAGATACGCAGTATTTT.

This chain connects TRBV7-6 to TRBJ2-3; the match to TRBD2 covers 10 bases. This CDR3 is built from 14 residues. Germline V gene lookup returns CDR1 SGHVS and CDR2 FNYEAQ. V lost 2 bases, J lost 5 bases, and 1 base stayed unmatched. In DNA, the CDR3 is TGTGCCAGCAGCTTACTAGCGGGAGTAGATACGCAGTATTTT. Protein sequence: CASSLLAGVDTQYF.

The rearrangement joins TRBV10-3 to TRBJ2-7, with TRBD1 matching 8 bases. Germline V gives CDR1 ENHRY, CDR2 SYGVKD. The CDR3 spans 15 residues. The J segment lost 1 base and the V segment lost 2 bases, leaving 4 bases of the junction unmatched. The CDR3 sequence is CAISEGTGGSYEQYF. As DNA, the CDR3 is TGTGCCATCAGTGAGGGGACAGGAGGGTCCTACGAGCAGTACTTC.

The gene calls are TRBV29-1 and TRBJ2-3, with D possibly matching TRBD1 (5 bases). The ends were cut back, 0 bases at V and 4 bases at J, with 5 bases in the middle. The CDR3 is 12 residues long. Looked up from germline, CDR1 is SQVTM and CDR2 is ANQGSEA. The CDR3 bases are TGCAGCGTTGAAGAAGGGGCAGATACGCAGTATTTT. It specifies CSVEEGADTQYF.

The chain couples TRBV25-1 to TRBJ2-1; 10 positions match TRBD2. Trimming took 4 bases from V and 12 from J; bases not matched to a gene: 12. Germline values: CDR1 MGHDK, CDR2 SYGVNS. This CDR3 contains 15 residues. The CDR3 DNA follows: TGTGCCAGCAGTGCCAGCGGGGGGGCAAGTTTCGGGCAGTTCTTC. It translates to CASSASGGASFGQFF.

The chain has TRBV7-8 and TRBJ2-3, with unresolved D. Germline V gene lookup returns CDR1 SGHVS and CDR2 FQNEAQ. This CDR3 spans 15 amino acids. The germline V and J ends were trimmed by 5 bases and 2 bases, with 14 bases remaining between them. In nucleotides, the CDR3 is TGTGCCAGCAGCCGCCTCCTAGGTAACACAGATACGCAGTATTTT. Translating it yields CASSRLLGNTDTQYF.

This chain connects TRBV4-2 to TRBJ2-7; 9 nucleotides agree with TRBD2. Germline loops: CDR1 LGHNA, CDR2 YNFKEQ. This CDR3 is built from 16 residues. With V trimmed by 4 bases and J by 0 bases, 7 bases remained unmatched. The CDR3 loop is CASSPRAGGPSYEQYF. The CDR3 DNA is TGTGCCAGCAGCCCCCGGGCGGGAGGGCCCTCCTACGAGCAGTACTTC.

This clone was observed a handful of times. Within the sample, other DNA sequences also encode this same CDR3. The gene calls are TRBV25-1 and TRBJ2-7; 10 bases match TRBD1. CDR3 length: 17 amino acids. The J segment lost 3 bases and the V segment lost 2 bases, leaving 10 bases of the junction unmatched. CDR1 MGHDK and CDR2 SYGVNS come from the germline V gene. CDR3 nucleotides: TGTGCCAGCAGTGAAGAAGCCGGTGGGACAGGGGACTACGAGCAGTACTTC. It encodes CASSEEAGGTGDYEQYF.

The chain recombines TRBV5-6 with TRBJ2-5; TRBD2 might be the D (5 bases). The CDR3 is made up of 16 amino acids. The V and J ends lost 1 base and 6 bases respectively, with 19 bases between them. Germline V gives CDR1 SGHDT, CDR2 YYEEEE. The CDR3 loop is CASSLRASTFSKTQYF. The CDR3 DNA reads as TGTGCCAGCAGCTTGAGGGCTAGCACCTTTTCCAAGACCCAGTACTTC.

This clone was seen more than once but under ten times. This sequence joins TRBV7-2 and TRBJ1-5, with 7 bases fitting TRBD1. Trimming cost V 5 bases and J 7 bases; bases outside gene matches: 8. The germline V gene encodes CDR1 SGHTA and CDR2 FQGNSA. The CDR3 runs 14 residues. The CDR3 spells CASSPRQGEQPQHF. The CDR3 bases are TGTGCCAGCAGCCCCCGACAGGGAGAGCAGCCCCAGCATTTT.

The chain employs TRBV9 and TRBJ2-2; D gene uncertain. The CDR3 spans 15 residues. Germline assignment: CDR1 SGDLS and CDR2 YYNGEE. Between the trimmed V and J ends, which lost 0 bases and 5 bases, there was a span of 11 bases. The DNA for the CDR3 is TGTGCCAGCAGCGTAGCTACTTCGGTGACCGGGGAGCTGTTTTTT. It encodes CASSVATSVTGELFF.

V and J are TRBV6-5 and TRBJ1-2; 7 positions agree with TRBD1. With 2 bases clipped from V and 8 bases from J, the junction kept 11 bases outside the gene matches. Looked up from germline, CDR1 is MNHEY and CDR2 is SVGAGI. CDR3 length: 15 residues. DNA for the CDR3: TGTGCCAGCAGTTACAGGGGGCGAAGGGTATACGGCTACACCTTC. This codes for CASSYRGRRVYGYTF.

V usage is TRBV30 and J usage is TRBJ2-4; TRBD2 matches at 7 bases. The CDR3 contains 19 residues. Germline values: CDR1 GTSNPN, CDR2 SVGIG (reference sequence). Losses at the gene ends were 0 bases for V and 2 bases for J; bases not matched to a gene: 16. As DNA, the CDR3 is TGTGCCTGGAGTGTCCCCCCTTGGGCGGGAGATCTCTCCAAAAACATTCAGTACTTC. Encoded protein: CAWSVPPWAGDLSKNIQYF.

V is TRBV6-1 and J is TRBJ2-7; possible D gene TRBD2, 5 bases. V dropped 6 bases and J dropped 2 bases, with 11 bases sitting between them. This CDR3 comprises 13 residues. The germline V gene encodes CDR1 MNHNS and CDR2 SASEGT. The CDR3, as DNA: TGTGCCAGCAGGCTAGGACTCACCTACGAGCAGTACTTC. Amino acids: CASRLGLTYEQYF.

The rearrangement links TRBV18 to TRBJ2-7; 10 bases match TRBD1. The V and J ends lost 5 bases and 5 bases, in that order; junction bases with no gene match: 6. This CDR3 has 14 amino acids. From germline, CDR1 is KGHSH and CDR2 LQKENI. CDR3 protein: CASSAGTGVHEQYF. CDR3 sequence (DNA): TGTGCCAGCTCAGCCGGGACAGGGGTCCACGAGCAGTACTTC.

The chain has TRBV5-1 and TRBJ2-6; TRBD1 matches at 12 bases. Trimming cost V 3 bases and J 2 bases; bases outside gene matches: 3. Germline CDR1 SGHRS, CDR2 YFSETQ. The CDR3 is made up of 17 amino acids. CDR3 sequence (DNA): TGCGCCAGCAGCTCCGGGACAGGGGGCGCTGGGGCCAACGTCCTGACTTTC. Protein: CASSSGTGGAGANVLTF.

The rearrangement uses TRBV10-2 and TRBJ2-2; 7 nucleotides line up with TRBD1. J gave up 3 bases and V 8 bases, and 6 bases lay outside the gene matches. The germline V gene has CDR1 WSHSY and CDR2 SAAADI. This CDR3 is built from 14 residues. This chain's CDR3 is CASGRGPDTGELFF. Here the CDR3 DNA reads TGCGCCAGCGGTAGGGGGCCCGACACCGGGGAGCTGTTTTTT.

The chain is built from TRBV7-6 and TRBJ1-5, with 7 bases that match TRBD1. Germline V CDR1 and CDR2: SGHVS, FNYEAQ. J gave up 6 bases and V 5 bases, and 7 bases lay outside the gene matches. The CDR3 is made up of 14 amino acids. CDR3 region: CASSPGGRGQPQHF. CDR3 DNA sequence: TGTGCCAGCAGCCCAGGGGGGAGAGGTCAGCCCCAGCATTTT.

This chain uses TRBV7-9 with TRBJ2-7, with 8 bases identical to TRBD1. Germline CDR1 reads SEHNR; CDR2 reads FQNEAQ (reference sequence). The V segment lost 5 bases and the J segment 3 bases; nucleotides outside the gene matches: 0. This CDR3 is 12 amino acids long. The CDR3: CASSTGGYEQYF. CDR3 DNA: TGTGCCAGCAGCACAGGGGGCTACGAGCAGTACTTC.

This clone has just one count. The V and J genes are TRBV5-1 and TRBJ2-5, with TRBD2 matching over 13 bases. Germline V gene lookup returns CDR1 SGHRS and CDR2 YFSETQ. Trimming removed 3 bases from V and 2 bases from J; junction bases left unmatched: 4. The CDR3 contains 16 residues. Here the CDR3 reads CASSSTSGGLQETQYF. The CDR3 DNA follows: TGCGCCAGCAGCTCGACTAGCGGGGGGCTACAAGAGACCCAGTACTTC.

The chain carries TRBV5-4 and TRBJ2-7, with 7 nucleotides matching TRBD2. Germline loops: CDR1 SGHNT, CDR2 YYREEE (reference sequence). Losses at the gene ends were 0 bases for V and 2 bases for J; bases not matched to a gene: 5. The CDR3 runs 15 residues. This chain's CDR3 is CASSLGLAETYEQYF. In nucleotides, the CDR3 is TGTGCCAGCAGCTTGGGCCTAGCGGAGACCTACGAGCAGTACTTC.

The sample holds a few counts of this clone. This sequence joins TRBV5-5 and TRBJ1-1; no clear D gene. CDR1 SGHKS and CDR2 YYEKEE come from the germline V gene (reference sequence). This CDR3 comprises 12 residues. V was shortened by 0 bases and J by 2 bases, with 2 bases between the two germline ends. CDR3: CASSLVNTEAFF. The CDR3 coding sequence is TGTGCCAGCAGCTTGGTAAACACTGAAGCTTTCTTT.